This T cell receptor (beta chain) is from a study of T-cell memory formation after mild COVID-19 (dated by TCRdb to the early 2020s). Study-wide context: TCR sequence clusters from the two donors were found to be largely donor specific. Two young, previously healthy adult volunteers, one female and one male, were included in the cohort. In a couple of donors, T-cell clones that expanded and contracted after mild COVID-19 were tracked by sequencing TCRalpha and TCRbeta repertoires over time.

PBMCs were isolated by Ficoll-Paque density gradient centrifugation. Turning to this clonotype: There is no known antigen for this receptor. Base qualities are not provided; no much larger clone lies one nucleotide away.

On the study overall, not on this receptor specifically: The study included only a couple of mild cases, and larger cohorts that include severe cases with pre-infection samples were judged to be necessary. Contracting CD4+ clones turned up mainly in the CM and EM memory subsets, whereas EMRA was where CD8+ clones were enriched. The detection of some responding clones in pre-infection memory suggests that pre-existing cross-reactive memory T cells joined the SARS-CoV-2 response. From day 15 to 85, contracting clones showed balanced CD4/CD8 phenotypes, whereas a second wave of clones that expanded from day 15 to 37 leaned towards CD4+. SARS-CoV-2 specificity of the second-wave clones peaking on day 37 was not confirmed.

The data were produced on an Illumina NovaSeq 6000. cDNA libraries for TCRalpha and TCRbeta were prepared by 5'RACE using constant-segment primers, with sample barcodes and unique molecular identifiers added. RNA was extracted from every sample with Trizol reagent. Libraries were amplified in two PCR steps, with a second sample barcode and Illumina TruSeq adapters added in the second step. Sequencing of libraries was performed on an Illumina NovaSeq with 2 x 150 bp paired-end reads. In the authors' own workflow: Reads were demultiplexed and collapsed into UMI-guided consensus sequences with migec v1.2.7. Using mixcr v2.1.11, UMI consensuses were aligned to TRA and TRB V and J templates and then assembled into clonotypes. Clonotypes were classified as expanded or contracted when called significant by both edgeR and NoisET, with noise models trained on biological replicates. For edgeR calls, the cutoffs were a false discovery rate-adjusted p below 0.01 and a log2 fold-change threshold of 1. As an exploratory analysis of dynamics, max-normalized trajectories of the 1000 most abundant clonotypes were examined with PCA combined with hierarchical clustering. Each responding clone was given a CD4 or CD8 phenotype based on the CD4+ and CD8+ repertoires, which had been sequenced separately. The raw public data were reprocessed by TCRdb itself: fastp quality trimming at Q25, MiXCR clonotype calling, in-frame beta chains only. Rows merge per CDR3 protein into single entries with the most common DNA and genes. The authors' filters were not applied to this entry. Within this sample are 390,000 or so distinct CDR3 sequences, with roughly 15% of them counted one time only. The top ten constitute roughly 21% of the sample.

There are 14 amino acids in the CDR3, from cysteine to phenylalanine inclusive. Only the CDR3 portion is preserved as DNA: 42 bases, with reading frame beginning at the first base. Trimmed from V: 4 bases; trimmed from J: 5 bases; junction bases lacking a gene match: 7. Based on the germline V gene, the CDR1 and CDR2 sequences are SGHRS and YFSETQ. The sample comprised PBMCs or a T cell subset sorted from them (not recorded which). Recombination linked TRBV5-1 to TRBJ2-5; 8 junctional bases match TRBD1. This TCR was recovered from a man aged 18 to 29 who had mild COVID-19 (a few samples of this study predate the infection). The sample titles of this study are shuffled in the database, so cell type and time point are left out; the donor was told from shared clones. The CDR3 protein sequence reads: CASSEGTGGETQYF. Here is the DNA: TGCGCCAGCAGCGAGGGGACAGGAGGTGAGACCCAGTACTTC.